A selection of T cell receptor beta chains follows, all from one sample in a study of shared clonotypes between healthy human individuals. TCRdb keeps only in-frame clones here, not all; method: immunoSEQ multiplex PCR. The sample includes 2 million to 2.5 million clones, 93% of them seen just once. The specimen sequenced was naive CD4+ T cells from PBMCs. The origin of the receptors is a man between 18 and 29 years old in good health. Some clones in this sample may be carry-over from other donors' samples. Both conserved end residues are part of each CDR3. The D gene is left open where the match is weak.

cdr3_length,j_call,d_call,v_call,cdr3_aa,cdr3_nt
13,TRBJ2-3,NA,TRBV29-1,CSVAGGKTDTQYF,TGCAGCGTTGCCGGCGGAAAGACAGATACGCAGTATTTT
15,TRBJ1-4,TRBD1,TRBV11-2,CASSPRDRGYEKLFF,TGTGCCAGCAGCCCCCGGGACAGGGGGTACGAAAAACTGTTTTTT
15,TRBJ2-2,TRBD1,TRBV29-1,CSSTGTGGSTGELFF,TGCAGCTCGACCGGGACAGGGGGCAGTACCGGGGAGCTGTTTTTT
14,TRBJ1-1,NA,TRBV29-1,CSVELQGANTEAFF,TGCAGCGTTGAATTACAGGGAGCGAACACTGAAGCTTTCTTT
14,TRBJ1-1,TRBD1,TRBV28,CASNQQGPGGEAFF,TGTGCCAGCAATCAACAGGGGCCGGGGGGTGAAGCTTTCTTT
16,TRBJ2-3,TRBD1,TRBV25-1,CASSEPPGQDTDTQYF,TGTGCCAGCAGTGAGCCCCCGGGACAGGACACAGATACGCAGTATTTT
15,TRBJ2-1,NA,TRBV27,CASNRAVSSYNEQFF,TGTGCCAGCAATAGAGCGGTCAGCTCCTACAATGAGCAGTTCTTC
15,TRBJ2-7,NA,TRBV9,CASSLGQGLTYEQYF,TGTGCCAGCAGCCTCGGCCAGGGCCTAACCTACGAGCAGTACTTC
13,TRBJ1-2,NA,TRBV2,CASSPGREGGYTF,TGTGCCAGCAGCCCGGGACGCGAGGGTGGCTACACCTTC
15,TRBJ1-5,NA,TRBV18,CASSPVGEGGQPQHF,TGTGCCAGCTCACCAGTAGGCGAAGGTGGTCAGCCCCAGCATTTT
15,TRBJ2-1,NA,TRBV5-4,CASSMLDGSYNEQFF,TGTGCCAGCAGCATGCTGGACGGCTCCTACAATGAGCAGTTCTTC
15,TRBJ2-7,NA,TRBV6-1,CASSVGRRNFDEQYF,TGTGCCAGCAGTGTGGGACGTAGGAACTTTGACGAGCAGTACTTC
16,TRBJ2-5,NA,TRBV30,CAWSKNIKSLAETQYF,TGTGCCTGGAGTAAAAACATTAAAAGTTTGGCAGAGACCCAGTACTTC
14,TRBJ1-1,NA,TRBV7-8,CASSAPPGGTEAFF,TGTGCCAGCAGCGCTCCGCCAGGTGGGACTGAAGCTTTCTTT
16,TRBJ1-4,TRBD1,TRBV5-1,CASSSDRGRGDEKLFF,TGCGCCAGCAGCTCCGACAGGGGGCGCGGGGATGAAAAACTGTTTTTT
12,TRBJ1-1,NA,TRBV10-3,CAISPGGTEAFF,TGTGCCATCAGTCCCGGGGGTACTGAAGCTTTCTTT
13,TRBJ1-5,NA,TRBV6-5,CASSYSRGQPQHF,TGTGCCAGCAGTTACTCGAGGGGGCAGCCCCAGCATTTT